The sequence of this T cell receptor beta chain was determined in a study of CD8+ T cells in alopecia areata (dated by TCRdb to 2016 to 2018). Turning to the overall study: Treated patients were enrolled in an open-label pilot trial of oral tofacitinib, 5 to 10 mg twice daily, for moderate-to-severe alopecia areata. Tofacitinib was given for 6 to 18 months, followed by 6 months of follow-up off drug to assess delayed response and recurrence. The SALT score, which quantifies the percentage of affected scalp surface area, was used to measure disease severity in treated patients. High-throughput TCRbeta sequencing was used to examine T cell clonal expansion in alopecia areata in both the C3H/HeJ mouse model and human patients. On the human side, TCRbeta sequencing was run on scalp tissue and on sorted CD4+ and CD8+ peripheral blood T cells from healthy controls and from alopecia areata patients with either patchy or totalis/universalis disease. Biopsies were taken from tofacitinib-treated patients at baseline and again at 4 and 24 weeks into treatment, and several of those patients also had a later scalp biopsy. Scalp clonality was compared across normal scalp (n=4), patchy alopecia areata scalp (n=8), and alopecia totalis/universalis scalp (n=8). RNA came from the PAXgene miRNA kit for fixed scalp, the miRNeasy kit for PBMCs, and the RNeasy kit for mouse skin. TCRbeta CDR3 regions were amplified by immunoSEQ multiplex PCR with 35 Vbeta forward and 13 Jbeta reverse primers. The investigation overall reported the following: Many expanded lesional clones were found to persist in scalp and blood during tofacitinib treatment, and relapse after treatment cessation may be partly explained by this persistence. Tofacitinib significantly decreased scalp clonality and the number of expanded CD8+ clones among the top 100 scalp clones. Compared with normal scalp, lesional scalp had higher clonality and more expanded CD8+ clones, particularly in alopecia totalis/universalis, a pattern that suggests antigenic drive. Because the treated cohort was small and had just a single nonresponder, larger studies are needed to establish links between baseline CD8+ expansion and response. Shared TCR sequences between patients were less evident than in mice, which may be partly attributable to HLA diversity in the patient population. Unlike mouse skin, which is dominated by gammadelta T cells, normal human skin has resident alphabeta T cells that are also sequenced, and this complicates analysis of the scalp TCR repertoire.

The CDR3 holds 14 amino acids from the cysteine to the phenylalanine. This entry keeps only the CDR3 DNA: 42 bases, framed from base 1. Trimming takes 2 bases from V and 4 bases from J, and the germline ends sit 11 bases apart. CDR1 SEHNR and CDR2 FQNEAQ are derived from the germline V gene (reference sequence). The sample's time point label, decoded: 4 weeks on oral tofacitinib. The label giving this sample's treatment or condition can be read as: oral pan-JAK inhibitor, 5-10 mg twice daily. Lesional scalp punch biopsies and peripheral blood were obtained from alopecia areata patients. PBMCs were isolated by density centrifugation and stained for CD3, CD4 and CD8, and CD4+ and CD8+ T cells were sorted on a FACSAria. Notes on this clone: Its recognized antigen is unknown. Base-call qualities are not available, and no considerably larger clone is one nucleotide away.

The method behind the library was the immunoSEQ multiplex PCR assay. RNA was extracted from all samples and reverse transcribed into cDNA as template for TCR sequencing. First-strand cDNA was synthesized with SuperScript III using a 2:1 mix of oligo-dT and random hexamers. Amplification bias was assessed with a synthetic immune receptor repertoire, and residual bias was removed computationally. Turning to the authors' computational methods: Raw reads were preprocessed to remove errors, and CDR3 was defined by IMGT conventions from the conserved cysteine to phenylalanine. Clonality was computed as 1 minus the Shannon entropy, with the entropy normalized by log2 of the number of productive unique TCRs. Scalp TCRbeta sequences were cross-referenced with sorted blood CD4 and CD8 repertoires so that the CD4 or CD8 identity of scalp clones could be inferred. TCRdb retrieved this table from immuneACCESS and kept in-frame rearrangements only. Not all clones are present; in checked studies, unresolved V genes account for under half, and no reason is known for the remainder. The DNA was the basis for D and trimming; V, J and clone size are from that table. Present in this sample are 120,000 or so clones, around 58% of which were seen just once. Around 30% of the sample is held by the ten biggest clonotypes.

The rearrangement combines TRBV7-9 with TRBJ1-2; TRBD1 is possibly the D segment (6 matching bases). This TCR was recovered from a human donor with alopecia areata. The sample in question was CD8+ T cells sorted from blood, obtained at week 4, from a patient treated with tofacitinib. The DNA is as follows: TGTGCCAGCAGCTTATCCGGGGGCGGCTATGGCTACACCTTC. This sequence encodes CASSLSGGGYGYTF.